Listed here is a single T cell receptor beta chain. Its cognate antigen is unknown. The data were obtained in a study of beta chain features in type 1 diabetes. Study findings and constraints: Diminished insertions and augmented deletions at VDJ junctions characterized type 1 diabetes patients.

Sequenced material consisted of expressed TCRB transcripts (all of the isolated RNA was reverse transcribed). Naive, central memory and regulatory T cell samples averaged roughly 3.6 million immunoSEQ reads each. Profiled with immunoSEQ multiplex PCR; TCRdb holds only in-frame clones, not every one. The sample shows 900,000 or so clones, roughly a sixth of them seen only once. This CDR3 region has 14 residues. CDR1 is LNHDA, CDR2 SQIVND, per germline (reference sequence). V lost 4 bases to trimming and J lost 7 bases, with 17 bases between them. The V call is TRBV19, the J call TRBJ2-7; possibly TRBD1 or TRBD2 for D (5 bases each). Sequences were obtained from naive CD4+ T cells from blood. The TCR comes from a young woman in good health. The CDR3 reads CASSSPGTTMEQYF. The CDR3, as DNA: TGTGCCAGTAGTAGCCCCGGGACCACGATGGAGCAGTACTTC. The whole variable domain, remainder taken from reference TRBV19 and TRBJ2-7, is DGGITQSPKYLFRKEGQNVTLSCEQNLNHDAMYWYRQDPGQGLRLIYYSQIVNDFQKGDIAEGYSVSREKKESFPLTVTSAQKNPTAFYLCASSSPGTTMEQYFGPGTRLTVT.